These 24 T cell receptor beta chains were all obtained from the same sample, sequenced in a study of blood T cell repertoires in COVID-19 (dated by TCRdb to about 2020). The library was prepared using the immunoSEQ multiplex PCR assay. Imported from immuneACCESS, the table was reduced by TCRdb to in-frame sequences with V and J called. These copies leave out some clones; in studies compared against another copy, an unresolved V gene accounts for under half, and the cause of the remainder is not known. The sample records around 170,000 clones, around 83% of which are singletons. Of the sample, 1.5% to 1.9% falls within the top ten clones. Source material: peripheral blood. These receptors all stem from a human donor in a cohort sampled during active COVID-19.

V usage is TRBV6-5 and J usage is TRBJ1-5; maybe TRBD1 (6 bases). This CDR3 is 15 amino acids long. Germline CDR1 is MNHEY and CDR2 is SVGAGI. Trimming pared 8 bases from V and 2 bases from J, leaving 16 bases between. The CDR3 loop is CASRDQGIGNQPQHF. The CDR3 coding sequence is TGTGCCAGCCGCGACCAGGGGATCGGCAATCAGCCCCAGCATTTT.

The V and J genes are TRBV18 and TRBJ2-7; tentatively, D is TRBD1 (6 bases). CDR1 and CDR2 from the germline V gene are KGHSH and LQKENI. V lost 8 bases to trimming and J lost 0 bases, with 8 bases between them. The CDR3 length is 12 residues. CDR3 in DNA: TGTGCCAGCCACAGGGACTCCTACGAGCAGTACTTC. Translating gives CASHRDSYEQYF.

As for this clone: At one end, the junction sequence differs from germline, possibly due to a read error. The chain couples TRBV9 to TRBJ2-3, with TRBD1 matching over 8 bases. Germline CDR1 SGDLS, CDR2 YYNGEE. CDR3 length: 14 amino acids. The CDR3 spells CASSVGQGGDTQYF. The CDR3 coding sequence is TGTGCCAGCAGTGTAGGACAGGGCGGGGATACGCAGTATTTT.

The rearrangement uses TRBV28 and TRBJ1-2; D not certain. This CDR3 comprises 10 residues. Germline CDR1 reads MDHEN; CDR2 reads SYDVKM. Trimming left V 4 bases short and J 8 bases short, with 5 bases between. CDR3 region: CASSSRGYTF. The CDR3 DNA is TGTGCCAGCAGTTCGCGGGGCTACACCTTC.

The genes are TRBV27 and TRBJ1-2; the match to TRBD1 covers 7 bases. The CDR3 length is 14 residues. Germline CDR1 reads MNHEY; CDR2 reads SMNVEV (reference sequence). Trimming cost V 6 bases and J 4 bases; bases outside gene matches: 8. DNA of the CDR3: TGTGCCAGCAGACCCCTGGGACAGACCTATGGCTACACCTTC. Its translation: CASRPLGQTYGYTF.

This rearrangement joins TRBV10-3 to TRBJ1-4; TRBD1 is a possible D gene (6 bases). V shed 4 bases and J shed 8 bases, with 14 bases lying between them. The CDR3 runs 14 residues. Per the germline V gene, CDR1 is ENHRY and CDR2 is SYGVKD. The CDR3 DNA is TGTGCCATCAGTGTTGGCAGGGGAACGGAAAAACTGTTTTTT. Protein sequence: CAISVGRGTEKLFF.

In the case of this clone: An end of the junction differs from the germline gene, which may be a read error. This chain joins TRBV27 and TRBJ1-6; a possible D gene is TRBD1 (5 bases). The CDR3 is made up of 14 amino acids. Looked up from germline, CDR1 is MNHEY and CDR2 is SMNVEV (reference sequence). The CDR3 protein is CASSLSGGYSPLHF. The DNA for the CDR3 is TGTGCCAGCAGTCTATCCGGGGGTTATTCACCCCTCCACTTT.

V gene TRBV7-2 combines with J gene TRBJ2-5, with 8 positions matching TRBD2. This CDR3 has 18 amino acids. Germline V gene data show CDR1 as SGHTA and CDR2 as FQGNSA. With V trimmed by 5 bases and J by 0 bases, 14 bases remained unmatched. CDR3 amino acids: CASSPESGSRGYQETQYF. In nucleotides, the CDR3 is TGTGCCAGCAGCCCGGAGAGCGGGAGTCGAGGGTACCAAGAGACCCAGTACTTC.

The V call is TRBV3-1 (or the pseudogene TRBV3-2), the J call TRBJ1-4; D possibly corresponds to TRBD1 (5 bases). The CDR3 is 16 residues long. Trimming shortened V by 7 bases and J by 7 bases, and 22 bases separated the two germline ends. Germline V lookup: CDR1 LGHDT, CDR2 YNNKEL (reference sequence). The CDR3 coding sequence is TGTGCCAGCACCAAGGGTTCCGGGGGGGGTGGTGAAAAACTGTTTTTT. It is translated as CASTKGSGGGGEKLFF.

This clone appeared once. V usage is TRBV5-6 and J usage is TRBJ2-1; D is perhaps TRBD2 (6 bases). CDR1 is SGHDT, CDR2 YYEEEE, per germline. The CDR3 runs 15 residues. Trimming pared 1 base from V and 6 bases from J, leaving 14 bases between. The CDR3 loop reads CASSLRLTRANEQFF. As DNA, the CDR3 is TGTGCCAGCAGCTTGCGGCTGACTAGGGCCAATGAGCAGTTCTTC.

CDR3 loop: CASSPDTTDTQYF. The CDR3, as DNA: TGTGCCAGCTCACCAGACACCACAGATACGCAGTATTTT. The genes are TRBV18 and TRBJ2-3; no definite D call. V was cut by 2 bases and J by 2 bases, with 5 bases left in between. CDR1 KGHSH and CDR2 LQKENI come from the germline V gene. This CDR3 has 13 residues.

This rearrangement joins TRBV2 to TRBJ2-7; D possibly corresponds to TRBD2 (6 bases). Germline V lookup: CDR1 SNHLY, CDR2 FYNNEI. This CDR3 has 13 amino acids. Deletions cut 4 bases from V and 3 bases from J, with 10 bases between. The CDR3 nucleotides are TGTGCCAGCAGTGCGGGACTCCTCTACGAGCAGTACTTC. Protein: CASSAGLLYEQYF.

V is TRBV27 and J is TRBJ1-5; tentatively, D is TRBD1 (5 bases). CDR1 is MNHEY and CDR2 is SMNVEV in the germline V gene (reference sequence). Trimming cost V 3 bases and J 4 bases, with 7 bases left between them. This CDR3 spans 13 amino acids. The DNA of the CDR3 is TGTGCCAGCAGTTTCCAGGGAAATCAGCCCCAGCATTTT. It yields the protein CASSFQGNQPQHF.

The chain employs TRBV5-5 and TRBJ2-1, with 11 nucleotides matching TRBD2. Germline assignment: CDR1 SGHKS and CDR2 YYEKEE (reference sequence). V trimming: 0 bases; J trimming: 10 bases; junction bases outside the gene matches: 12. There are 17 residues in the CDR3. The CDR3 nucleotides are TGTGCCAGCAGCTTGGAGGCCCTAGCGGGAGGATTCTCGGAGCAGTTCTTC. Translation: CASSLEALAGGFSEQFF. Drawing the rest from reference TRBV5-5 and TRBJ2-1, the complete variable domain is DAGVTQSPTHLIKTRGQQVTLRCSPISGHKSVSWYQQVLGQGPQFIFQYYEKEERGRGNFPDRFSARQFPNYSSELNVNALLLGDSALYLCASSLEALAGGFSEQFFGPGTRLTVL.

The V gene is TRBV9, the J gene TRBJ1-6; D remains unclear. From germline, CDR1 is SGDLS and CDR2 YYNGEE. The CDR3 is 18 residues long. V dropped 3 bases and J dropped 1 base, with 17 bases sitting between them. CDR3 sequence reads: CASSGREGRVSYNSPLHF. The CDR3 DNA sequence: TGTGCCAGCAGCGGCCGGGAGGGAAGAGTTTCCTATAATTCACCCCTCCACTTT.

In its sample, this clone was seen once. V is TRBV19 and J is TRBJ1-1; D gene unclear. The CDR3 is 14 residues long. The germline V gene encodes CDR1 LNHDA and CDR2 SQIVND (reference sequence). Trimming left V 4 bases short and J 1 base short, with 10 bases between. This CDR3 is CASSRGGRNTEAFF. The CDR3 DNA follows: TGTGCCAGTAGTAGAGGAGGGAGGAACACTGAAGCTTTCTTT.

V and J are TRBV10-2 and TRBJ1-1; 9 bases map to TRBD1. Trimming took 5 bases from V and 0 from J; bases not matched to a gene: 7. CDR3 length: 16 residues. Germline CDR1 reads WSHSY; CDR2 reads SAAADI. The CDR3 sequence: CASSRDRVAVNTEAFF. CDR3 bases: TGCGCCAGCAGTAGGGACAGGGTGGCCGTGAACACTGAAGCTTTCTTT.

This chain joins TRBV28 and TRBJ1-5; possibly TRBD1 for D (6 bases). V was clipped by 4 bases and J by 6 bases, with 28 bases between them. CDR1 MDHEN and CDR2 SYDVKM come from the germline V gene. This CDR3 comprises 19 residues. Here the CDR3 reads CASSSPYTDFRGEGQPQHF. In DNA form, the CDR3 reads TGTGCCAGCAGTTCCCCTTACACGGACTTCAGGGGAGAGGGTCAGCCCCAGCATTTT.

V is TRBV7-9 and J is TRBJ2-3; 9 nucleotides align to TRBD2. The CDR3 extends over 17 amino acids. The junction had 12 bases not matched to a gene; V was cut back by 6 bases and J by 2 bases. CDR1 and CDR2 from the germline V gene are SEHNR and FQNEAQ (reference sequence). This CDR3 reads CASSSQRLAEVTDTQYF. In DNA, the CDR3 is TGTGCCAGCAGTTCCCAGCGACTAGCGGAGGTCACAGATACGCAGTATTTT.

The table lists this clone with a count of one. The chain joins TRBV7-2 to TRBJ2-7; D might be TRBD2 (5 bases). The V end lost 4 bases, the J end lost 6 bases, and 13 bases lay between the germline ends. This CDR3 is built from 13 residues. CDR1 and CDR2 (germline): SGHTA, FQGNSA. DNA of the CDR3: TGTGCCAGCAGCTCCCTCGGGGTAGGCGAGCAGTACTTC. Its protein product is CASSSLGVGEQYF.

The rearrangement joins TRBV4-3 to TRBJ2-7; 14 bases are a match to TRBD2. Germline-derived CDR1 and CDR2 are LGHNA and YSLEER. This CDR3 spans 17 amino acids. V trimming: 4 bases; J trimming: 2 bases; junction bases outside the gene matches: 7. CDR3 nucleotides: TGCGCCAGCAGCCCCGGACTAGCGGGGGGCCGCACCTACGAGCAGTACTTC. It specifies CASSPGLAGGRTYEQYF.

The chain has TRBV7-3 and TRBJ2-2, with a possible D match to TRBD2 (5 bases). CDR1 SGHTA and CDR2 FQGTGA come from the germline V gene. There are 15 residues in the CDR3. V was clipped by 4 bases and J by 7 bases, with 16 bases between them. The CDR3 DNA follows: TGTGCCAGCAGCTCAACGAGGGATGGTCACGGGGAGCTGTTTTTT. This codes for CASSSTRDGHGELFF. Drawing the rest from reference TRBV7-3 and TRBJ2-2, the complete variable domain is GAGVSQTPSNKVTEKGKYVELRCDPISGHTALYWYRQSLGQGPEFLIYFQGTGAADDSGLPNDRFFAVRPEGSVSTLKIQRTERGDSAVYLCASSSTRDGHGELFFGEGSRLTVL.

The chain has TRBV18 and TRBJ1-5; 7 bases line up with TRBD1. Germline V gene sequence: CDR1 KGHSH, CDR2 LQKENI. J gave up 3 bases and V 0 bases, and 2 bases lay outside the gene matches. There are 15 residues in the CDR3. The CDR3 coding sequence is TGTGCCAGCTCACCACCGGACAGGTTCAATCAGCCCCAGCATTTT. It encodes CASSPPDRFNQPQHF.

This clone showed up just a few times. CDR3 region: CASSLRQLMNTEAFF. The DNA for the CDR3 is TGTGCCAGCAGCTTGAGACAGCTTATGAACACTGAAGCTTTCTTT. The chain carries TRBV7-2 and TRBJ1-1; D may be TRBD1 (5 bases). Germline lookup yields CDR1 SGHTA and CDR2 FQGNSA. Trimming removed 3 bases from V and 0 bases from J, with 11 bases in between. This CDR3 comprises 15 residues.